These T cell receptor beta chains were read from a single sample in a study of cytomegalovirus exposure and HLA in healthy donors. Using immunoSEQ multiplex PCR, the repertoire was profiled, and TCRdb retains in-frame clones only, with some absent. The repertoire has 150,000 to 200,000 clones, approximately 85% of them found once; the top ten carry about a tenth. Input material: PBMCs. All receptors come from a man aged 18 to 35 in good health and CMV-seropositive. Both conserved end residues are part of each CDR3. A D gene is named only where the DNA matches it firmly. Size is stated for part of the rows, as once, few or many counts, or as a class when the clone is expanded.

>-|TRBV7-2|TRBJ1-2|-
CASSFREPTGTNYGYTF
TGTGCCAGCAGCTTTAGGGAACCGACAGGAACTAACTATGGCTACACCTTC
>-|TRBV25-1|TRBJ2-7|TRBD2
CASSEGRGGNEQYF
TGTGCCAGCAGTGAAGGGCGGGGGGGGAACGAGCAGTACTTC
>-|TRBV19|TRBJ2-3|TRBD1
CASSSWGQGTPTQYF
TGTGCCAGTAGTAGTTGGGGACAGGGGACCCCTACGCAGTATTTT
>-|TRBV7-9|TRBJ2-2|TRBD1
CASVGQGFTGELFF
TGTGCCAGCGTGGGACAGGGCTTCACCGGGGAGCTGTTTTTT
>once|TRBV10-3|TRBJ2-3|TRBD2
CAISESTSRRSTDTQYF
TGTGCCATCAGTGAGTCGACTAGCCGGAGGAGCACAGATACGCAGTATTTT
>-|TRBV13|TRBJ2-1|TRBD1
CASSYPGQGNEQFF
TGTGCCAGCAGTTACCCGGGACAGGGGAATGAGCAGTTCTTC
>-|TRBV10-2|TRBJ2-7|TRBD1
CASSEVEGQGQDEQYF
TGCGCCAGCAGTGAGGTTGAGGGACAGGGACAAGACGAGCAGTACTTC
>-|TRBV7-2|TRBJ2-7|TRBD2
CASSRGRYEQYF
TGTGCCAGCAGCCGCGGGAGATACGAGCAGTACTTC
>-|TRBV5-1|TRBJ2-7|TRBD2
CASSRTGLAGGHEQYF
TGCGCCAGCAGTCGCACGGGACTAGCGGGGGGGCACGAGCAGTACTTC
>-|TRBV9|TRBJ2-1|TRBD1
CASSAGTAVSYNEQFF
TGTGCCAGCAGCGCCGGGACAGCTGTCTCCTACAATGAGCAGTTCTTC
>-|TRBV7-6|TRBJ2-5|-
CASSRGTGLGETQYF
TGTGCCAGCAGCCGGGGTACCGGTCTAGGGGAGACCCAGTACTTC